Below are 16 T cell receptor beta chains sequenced from a single sample in a study of blood T cell repertoires in COVID-19. Profiling relied on immunoSEQ multiplex PCR, and the TCRdb table lists in-frame clones only, not all of them. Of 70,000 or so clones listed, 75% to 85% are singletons. The sequencing sample was made of peripheral blood. The receptor source for this set is a human donor in a cohort sampled during active COVID-19.

The V and J genes are TRBV10-1 and TRBJ2-5; 8 nucleotides match TRBD2. V was clipped by 0 bases and J by 4 bases; unmatched bases: 4. Germline V gene lookup returns CDR1 WNHNN and CDR2 SYGVQD (reference sequence). CDR3 length: 15 amino acids. DNA of the CDR3: TGCGCCAGCAGTGAGTCCTCTACTAGCGGAGAGACCCAGTACTTC. It encodes CASSESSTSGETQYF.

This clone was recorded only once. The chain employs TRBV7-2 and TRBJ2-1; D is unclear. The germline V gene encodes CDR1 SGHTA and CDR2 FQGNSA. Between the trimmed V and J ends, which lost 6 bases and 0 bases, there was a span of 12 bases. There are 15 residues in the CDR3. The CDR3, as DNA: TGTGCCAGCAGGGCCGGGTCCTTCTCCTACAATGAGCAGTTCTTC. Translating it yields CASRAGSFSYNEQFF.

The V call is TRBV28, the J call TRBJ1-1; 7 nucleotides match TRBD1. V lost 4 bases to trimming and J lost 4 bases; unmatched junction nucleotides: 12. CDR3 length: 16 amino acids. Germline V gene sequence: CDR1 MDHEN, CDR2 SYDVKM. DNA for the CDR3: TGTGCCAGCAGTTACGAAACCGGGACAGTCTCCACTGAAGCTTTCTTT. This translates into CASSYETGTVSTEAFF. Together with reference TRBV28 and TRBJ1-1, the CDR3 gives the full variable domain: DVKVTQSSRYLVKRTGEKVFLECVQDMDHENMFWYRQDPGLGLRLIYFSYDVKMKEKGDIPEGYSVSREKKERFSLILESASTNQTSMYLCASSYETGTVSTEAFFGQGTRLTVV.

The rearrangement uses TRBV28 and TRBJ1-5, with D possibly TRBD1 on 5 matching bases. Trimming removed 5 bases from V and 11 bases from J, with 13 bases in between. The CDR3 has 12 amino acids. The germline V gene encodes CDR1 MDHEN and CDR2 SYDVKM. CDR3 region: CASSPGPLAQHF. The CDR3 DNA reads as TGTGCCAGCAGTCCAGGGCCCTTGGCCCAGCATTTT.

This rearrangement joins TRBV7-9 to TRBJ2-3, with TRBD1 matching 8 bases. Germline CDR1 reads SEHNR; CDR2 reads FQNEAQ (reference sequence). This CDR3 has 15 residues. V gave up 3 bases and J gave up 4 bases; unmatched junction bases: 6. The CDR3 bases are TGTGCCAGCAGCTTTGGCAGGGGGCGACCAGATACGCAGTATTTT. Its protein is CASSFGRGRPDTQYF.

This chain uses TRBV14 with TRBJ2-3; 12 nucleotides match TRBD2. V lost 4 bases, J lost 4 bases, and 6 bases stayed unmatched. The CDR3 consists of 16 residues. Germline CDR1 is SGHDN and CDR2 is FVKESK. The CDR3 loop is CASSLGLAGLADTQYF. The CDR3 coding sequence is TGTGCCAGCAGCCTGGGACTAGCGGGTTTAGCAGATACGCAGTATTTT.

The chain uses TRBV2 and TRBJ1-2; D ambiguous. Trimming took 4 bases from V and 5 from J, leaving 14 bases between them. Germline CDR1 reads SNHLY; CDR2 reads FYNNEI. CDR3 size: 14 residues. The DNA for the CDR3 is TGTGCCAGCAGTGCGGGGAGTGTGGGATATGGCTACACCTTC. The encoded protein is CASSAGSVGYGYTF.

This clone has just one count. This chain connects TRBV19 to TRBJ2-5; 7 bases line up with TRBD1. This CDR3 has 14 amino acids. Unmatched junction bases numbered 7, after V lost 5 bases and J lost 4 bases. Germline lookup yields CDR1 LNHDA and CDR2 SQIVND (reference sequence). The CDR3 nucleotides are TGTGCCAGTAGTGCTAACAGGGGCCCAGAGACCCAGTACTTC. Its translation: CASSANRGPETQYF.

The chain is built from TRBV29-1 and TRBJ2-3; TRBD2 matches 10 bases. In germline, CDR1 is SQVTM, CDR2 ANQGSEA. The CDR3 is 14 amino acids. After removal of 3 bases from V and 1 base from J, the junction contained 1 base not matched to a gene. In DNA form, the CDR3 reads TGCAGCGTTGACGGGACTAGCGGCACAGATACGCAGTATTTT. It encodes CSVDGTSGTDTQYF.

This clone was counted once. The gene calls are TRBV6-2 or TRBV6-3 and TRBJ1-1, with TRBD1 as a possible D gene (6 bases). V lost 6 bases and J 3 bases, leaving 11 bases between the germline ends. Germline CDR1 MNHEY, CDR2 SVGEGT. This CDR3 has 13 residues. The CDR3 nucleotides read TGTGCCAGCAGCCTACAGGGCTACACTGAAGCTTTCTTT. Translation: CASSLQGYTEAFF.

This sequence joins TRBV14 and TRBJ1-2, with 9 nucleotides matching TRBD1. Germline V CDR1 and CDR2: SGHDN, FVKESK. The J segment lost 4 bases and the V segment lost 4 bases, leaving 4 bases of the junction unmatched. The CDR3 runs 14 residues. CDR3 DNA: TGTGCCAGCAGCCCACAGGGGGCGTTCTATGGCTACACCTTC. Its translation is CASSPQGAFYGYTF.

The genes are TRBV5-1 and TRBJ2-7; 7 bases align to TRBD1. Germline loops: CDR1 SGHRS, CDR2 YFSETQ. J was trimmed by 3 bases and V by 0 bases; bases with no gene match: 3. This CDR3 region has 14 residues. The CDR3 nucleotides are TGCGCCAGCAGCTTGGGACAGGGAAGCTACGAGCAGTACTTC. Translating it yields CASSLGQGSYEQYF.

The chain has TRBV12-3 or TRBV12-4 and TRBJ2-7; D not certain. Trimming removed 6 bases at V and 7 bases at J, with 13 bases between. CDR3 length equals 12 residues. In DNA, the CDR3 is TGTGCCAGCAGCCCCCCCGCAGGAGAGCAGTACTTC. Its translation is CASSPPAGEQYF.

CDR3 amino acids: CASSLRDRGIEQYF. Written as DNA, the CDR3 is TGCGCCAGCAGCCTCCGGGACAGGGGGATCGAGCAGTACTTC. This chain uses TRBV5-1 with TRBJ2-7; 11 bases are a match to TRBD1. This CDR3 is built from 14 residues. CDR1 is SGHRS, CDR2 YFSETQ, per germline. J gave up 6 bases and V 4 bases, and 6 bases lay outside the gene matches.

The chain joins TRBV27 to TRBJ2-1; D call uncertain. CDR1 and CDR2 from the germline V gene are MNHEY and SMNVEV (reference sequence). V dropped 6 bases and J dropped 15 bases, with 18 bases sitting between them. The CDR3 length is 12 residues. CDR3 nucleotide sequence: TGTGCCAGCAGGAACTTGCCGGTAGTTAGGTTCTTC. The encoded protein is CASRNLPVVRFF.

This clone has only one observation. This sequence joins TRBV30 and TRBJ2-5, with D possibly matching TRBD2 (5 bases). The ends were cut back, 2 bases at V and 0 bases at J, with 16 bases in the middle. This CDR3 spans 16 amino acids. The germline CDR1 and CDR2 sequences are GTSNPN and SVGIG (reference sequence). CDR3: CAWSPRGPQDQETQYF. For the CDR3, the DNA is TGTGCCTGGAGTCCCAGAGGGCCGCAGGACCAAGAGACCCAGTACTTC. The full variable domain, rest sourced from reference TRBV30 and TRBJ2-5, is SQTIHQWPATLVQPVGSPLSLECTVEGTSNPNLYWYRQAAGRGLQLLFYSVGIGQISSEVPQNLSASRPQDRQFILSSKKLLLSDSGFYLCAWSPRGPQDQETQYFGPGTRLLVL.